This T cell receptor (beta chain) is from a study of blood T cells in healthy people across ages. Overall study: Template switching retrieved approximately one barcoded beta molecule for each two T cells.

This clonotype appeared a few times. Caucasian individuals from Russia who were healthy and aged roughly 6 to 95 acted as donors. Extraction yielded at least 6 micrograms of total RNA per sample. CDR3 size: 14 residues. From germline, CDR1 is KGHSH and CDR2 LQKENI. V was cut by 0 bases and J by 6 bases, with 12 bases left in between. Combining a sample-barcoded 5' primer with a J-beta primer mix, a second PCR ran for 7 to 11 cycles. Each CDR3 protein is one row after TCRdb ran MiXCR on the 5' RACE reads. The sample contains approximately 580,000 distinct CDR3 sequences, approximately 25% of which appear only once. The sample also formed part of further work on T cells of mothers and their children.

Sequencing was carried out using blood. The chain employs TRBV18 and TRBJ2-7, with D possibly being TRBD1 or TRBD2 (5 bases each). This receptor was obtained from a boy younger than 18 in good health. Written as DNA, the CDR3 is TGTGCCAGCTCACCACCGGGCCCAGGGAGCGAGCAGTACTTC. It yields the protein CASSPPGPGSEQYF.